This TCR beta chain is drawn from a study of OX40 agonist ivuxolimab in advanced cancers. General study points: Partial responders at 0.1-3.0 mg/kg had among the lowest clonal expansion. In general, CD8+ T cells held more expanded clones than CD4+ did, on average.

At cycle 4 day 1, cycle 7 day 1, and baseline, blood was sampled. Concerning this clone itself: No antigen is known for it.

CDR1 SGHRS and CDR2 YFSETQ come from the germline V gene. CDR3 length: 16 amino acids. The J segment lost 4 bases and the V segment lost 4 bases, leaving 6 bases of the junction unmatched. Sequencing used immunoSEQ multiplex PCR; TCRdb keeps in-frame clones, though not all of them. The repertoire holds tens of thousands of clones, with approximately 80% as singletons. The specimen was CD4+ or CD8+ T cells sorted from blood, collected in a trial of the OX40 agonist ivuxolimab. This rearrangement joins TRBV5-1 to TRBJ2-1; 12 bases match TRBD2. The sequence came from an adult with an advanced solid tumor such as melanoma, head and neck, liver or kidney cancer. For the CDR3, the DNA is TGCGCCAGCAGCCCGACTAGCGGGGGCCCTTACAATGAGCAGTTCTTC. Its protein product is CASSPTSGGPYNEQFF.